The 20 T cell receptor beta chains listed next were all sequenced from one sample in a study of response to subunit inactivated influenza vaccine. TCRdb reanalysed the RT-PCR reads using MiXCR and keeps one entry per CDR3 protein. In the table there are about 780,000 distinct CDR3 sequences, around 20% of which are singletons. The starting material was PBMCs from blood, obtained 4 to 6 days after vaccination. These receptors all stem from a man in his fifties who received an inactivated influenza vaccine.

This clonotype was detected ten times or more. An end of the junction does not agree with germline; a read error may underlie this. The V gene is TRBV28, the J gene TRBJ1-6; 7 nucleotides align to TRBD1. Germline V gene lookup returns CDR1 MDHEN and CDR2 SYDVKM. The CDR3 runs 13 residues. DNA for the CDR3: TGTGCCAGCAGCCCGGGACAGCTGAGCCGTGTGGACTTT. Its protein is CASSPGQLSRVDF.

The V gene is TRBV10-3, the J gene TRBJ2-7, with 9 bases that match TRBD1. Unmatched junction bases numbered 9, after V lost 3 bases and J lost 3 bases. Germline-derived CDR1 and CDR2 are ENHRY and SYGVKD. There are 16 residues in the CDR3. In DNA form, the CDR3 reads TGTGCCATCAGTGACCCGAACCGGGACAGGGACTACGAGCAGTACTTC. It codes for CAISDPNRDRDYEQYF.

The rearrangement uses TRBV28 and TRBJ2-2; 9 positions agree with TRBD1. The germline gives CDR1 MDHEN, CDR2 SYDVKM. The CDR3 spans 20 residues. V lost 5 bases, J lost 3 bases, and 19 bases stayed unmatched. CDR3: CASSPGTGHLLKLYTGELFF. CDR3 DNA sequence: TGTGCCAGCAGTCCCGGGACAGGGCACCTACTGAAGCTTTACACCGGGGAGCTGTTTTTT.

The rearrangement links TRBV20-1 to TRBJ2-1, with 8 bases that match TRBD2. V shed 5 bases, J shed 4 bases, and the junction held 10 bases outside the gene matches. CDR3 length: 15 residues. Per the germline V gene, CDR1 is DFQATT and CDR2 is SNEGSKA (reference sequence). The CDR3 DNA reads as TGCAGTGCTTCCCGAAGCGGGAGTGCGTACAATGAGCAGTTCTTC. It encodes CSASRSGSAYNEQFF.

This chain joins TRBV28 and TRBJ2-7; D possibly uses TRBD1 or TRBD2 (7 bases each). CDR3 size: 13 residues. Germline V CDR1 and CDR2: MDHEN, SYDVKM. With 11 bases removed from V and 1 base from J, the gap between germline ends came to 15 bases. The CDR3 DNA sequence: TGTGCCGCTGGGAGGGGGCCTTCCTACGAGCAGTACTTC. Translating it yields CAAGRGPSYEQYF.

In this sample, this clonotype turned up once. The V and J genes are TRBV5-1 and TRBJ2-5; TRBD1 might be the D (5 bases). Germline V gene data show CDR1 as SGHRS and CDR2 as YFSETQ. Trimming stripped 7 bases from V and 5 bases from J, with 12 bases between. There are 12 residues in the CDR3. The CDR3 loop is CASRQRSETQYF. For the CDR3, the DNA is TGCGCCAGCCGACAGAGGAGCGAGACCCAGTACTTC.

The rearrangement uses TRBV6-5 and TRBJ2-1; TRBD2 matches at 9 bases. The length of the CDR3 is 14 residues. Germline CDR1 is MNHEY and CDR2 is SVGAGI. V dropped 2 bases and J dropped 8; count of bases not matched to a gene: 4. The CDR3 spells CASSYARGGYEQFF. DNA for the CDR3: TGTGCCAGCAGTTACGCGCGGGGGGGTTATGAGCAGTTCTTC.

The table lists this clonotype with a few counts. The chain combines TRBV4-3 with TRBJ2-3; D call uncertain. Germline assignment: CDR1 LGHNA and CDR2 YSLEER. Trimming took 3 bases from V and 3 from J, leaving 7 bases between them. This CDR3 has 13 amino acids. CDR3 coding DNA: TGCGCCAGCAGCCACTCCGGGACAGATACGCAGTATTTT. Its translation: CASSHSGTDTQYF.

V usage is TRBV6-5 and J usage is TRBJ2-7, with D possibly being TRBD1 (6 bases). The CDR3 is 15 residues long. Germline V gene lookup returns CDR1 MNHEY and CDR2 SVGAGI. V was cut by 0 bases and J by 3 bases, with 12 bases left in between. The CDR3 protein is CASSYSQGINYEQYF. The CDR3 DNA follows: TGTGCCAGCAGTTACTCCCAGGGGATTAACTACGAGCAGTACTTC.

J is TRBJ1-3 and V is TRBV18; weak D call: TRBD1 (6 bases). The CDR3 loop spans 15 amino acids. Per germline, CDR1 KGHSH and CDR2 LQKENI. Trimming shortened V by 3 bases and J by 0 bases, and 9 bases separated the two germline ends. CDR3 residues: CASSPQQGSGNTIYF. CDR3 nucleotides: TGTGCCAGCTCACCGCAACAGGGCTCTGGAAACACCATATATTTT.

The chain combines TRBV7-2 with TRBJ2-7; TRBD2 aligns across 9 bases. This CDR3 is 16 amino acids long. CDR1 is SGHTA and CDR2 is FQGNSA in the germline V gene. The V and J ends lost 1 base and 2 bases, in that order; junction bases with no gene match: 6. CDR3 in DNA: TGTGCCAGCAGCTTAGGTCCTAGCGGGGCAACCTACGAGCAGTACTTC. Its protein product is CASSLGPSGATYEQYF.

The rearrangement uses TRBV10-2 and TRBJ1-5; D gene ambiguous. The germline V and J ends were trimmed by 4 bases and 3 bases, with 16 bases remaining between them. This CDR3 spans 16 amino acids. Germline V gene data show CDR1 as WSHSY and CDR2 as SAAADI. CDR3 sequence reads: CASSVSSPVNNQPQHF. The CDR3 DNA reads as TGCGCCAGCAGTGTTTCCAGTCCAGTAAACAATCAGCCCCAGCATTTT.

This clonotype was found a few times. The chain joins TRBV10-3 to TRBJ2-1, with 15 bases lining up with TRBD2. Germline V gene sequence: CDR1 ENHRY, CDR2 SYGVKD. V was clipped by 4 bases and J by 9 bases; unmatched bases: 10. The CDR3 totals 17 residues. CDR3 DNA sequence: TGTGCCATCAGTGCGAATACGGGACTAGCGGGAGGTCCTGAGCAGTTCTTC. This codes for CAISANTGLAGGPEQFF.

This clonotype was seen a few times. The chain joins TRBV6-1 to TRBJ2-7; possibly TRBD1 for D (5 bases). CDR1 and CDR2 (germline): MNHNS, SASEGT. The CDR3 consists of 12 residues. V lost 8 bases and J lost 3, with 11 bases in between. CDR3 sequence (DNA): TGTGCCAGCCAACAGGCAGTCTACGAGCAGTACTTC. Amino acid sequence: CASQQAVYEQYF.

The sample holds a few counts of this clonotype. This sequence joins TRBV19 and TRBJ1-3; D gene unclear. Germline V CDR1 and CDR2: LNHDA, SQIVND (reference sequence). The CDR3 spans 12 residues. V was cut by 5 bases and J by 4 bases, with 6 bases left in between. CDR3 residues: CASSPVGNTIYF. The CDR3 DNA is TGTGCCAGTAGTCCAGTCGGAAACACCATATATTTT. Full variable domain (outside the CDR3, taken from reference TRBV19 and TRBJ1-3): DGGITQSPKYLFRKEGQNVTLSCEQNLNHDAMYWYRQDPGQGLRLIYYSQIVNDFQKGDIAEGYSVSREKKESFPLTVTSAQKNPTAFYLCASSPVGNTIYFGEGSWLTVV.

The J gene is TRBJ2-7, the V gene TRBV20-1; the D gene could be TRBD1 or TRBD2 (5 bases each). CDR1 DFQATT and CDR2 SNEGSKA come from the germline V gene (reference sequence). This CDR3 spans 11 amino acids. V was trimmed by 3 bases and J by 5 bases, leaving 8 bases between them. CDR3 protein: CSASEGNEQYF. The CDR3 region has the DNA TGCAGTGCTAGTGAGGGGAACGAGCAGTACTTC.

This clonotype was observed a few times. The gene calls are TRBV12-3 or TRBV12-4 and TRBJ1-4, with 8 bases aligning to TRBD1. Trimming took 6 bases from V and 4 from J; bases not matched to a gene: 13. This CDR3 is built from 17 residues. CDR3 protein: CASSSRPGQVVNEKLFF. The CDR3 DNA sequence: TGTGCCAGCAGCTCACGACCGGGACAGGTTGTTAATGAAAAACTGTTTTTT.

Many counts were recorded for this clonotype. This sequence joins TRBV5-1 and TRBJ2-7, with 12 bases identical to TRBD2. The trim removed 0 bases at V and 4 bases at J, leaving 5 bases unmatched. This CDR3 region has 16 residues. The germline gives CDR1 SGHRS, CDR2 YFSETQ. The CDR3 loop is CASSLGLAGAWYEQYF. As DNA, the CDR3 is TGCGCCAGCAGCTTGGGACTAGCGGGAGCTTGGTACGAGCAGTACTTC.

CDR3 residues: CSATGLAGTNEQFF. For the CDR3, the DNA is TGCAGTGCTACGGGACTAGCGGGGACCAATGAGCAGTTCTTC. V is TRBV20-1 and J is TRBJ2-1; TRBD2 matches at 13 bases. Germline assignment: CDR1 DFQATT and CDR2 SNEGSKA (reference sequence). The CDR3 contains 14 residues. Unmatched junction bases numbered 3, after V lost 4 bases and J lost 6 bases.

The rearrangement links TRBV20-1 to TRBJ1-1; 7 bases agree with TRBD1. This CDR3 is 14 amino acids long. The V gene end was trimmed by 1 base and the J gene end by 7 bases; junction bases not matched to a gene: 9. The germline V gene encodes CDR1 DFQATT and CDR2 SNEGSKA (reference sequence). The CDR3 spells CSARGQTGNFEAFF. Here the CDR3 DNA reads TGCAGTGCTAGAGGTCAGACAGGGAACTTTGAAGCTTTCTTT.